This T cell receptor beta chain was captured in a study of T cell changes during pregnancy in multiple sclerosis. The data were produced by immunoSEQ multiplex PCR, yet TCRdb's version contains in-frame clones alone and is incomplete. The profile shows around 25,000 clones, around nine tenths of them singletons. The source was CD8+ T cells from peripheral blood mononuclear cells, collected in the second trimester of pregnancy. The clonotype originates from a female donor with multiple sclerosis, enrolled in a pregnancy study.

The CDR3 is CAIGTGGYGYTF. CDR3 nucleotide sequence: TGTGCCATCGGTACAGGGGGCTATGGCTACACCTTC. The chain uses TRBV10-3 and TRBJ1-2, with 8 bases fitting TRBD1. The CDR3 runs to 12 residues. The germline V gene has CDR1 ENHRY and CDR2 SYGVKD. J gave up 4 bases and V 8 bases, and 3 bases lay outside the gene matches.